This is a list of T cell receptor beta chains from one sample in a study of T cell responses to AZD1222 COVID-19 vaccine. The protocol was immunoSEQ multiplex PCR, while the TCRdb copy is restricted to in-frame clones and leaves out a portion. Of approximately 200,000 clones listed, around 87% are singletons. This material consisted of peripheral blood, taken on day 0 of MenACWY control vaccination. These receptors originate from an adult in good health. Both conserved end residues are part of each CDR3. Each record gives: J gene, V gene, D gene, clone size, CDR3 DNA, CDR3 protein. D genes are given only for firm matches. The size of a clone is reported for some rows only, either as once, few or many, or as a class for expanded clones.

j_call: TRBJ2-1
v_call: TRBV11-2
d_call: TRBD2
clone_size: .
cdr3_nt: TGTGCCAGCAGCTTAGACATCGGGAGGGTCAATGAGCAGTTCTTC
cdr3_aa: CASSLDIGRVNEQFF

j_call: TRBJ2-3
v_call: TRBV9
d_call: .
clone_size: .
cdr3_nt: TGTGCCAGCAGCGCTTCGGCGGGGGCTAGCACAGATACGCAGTATTTT
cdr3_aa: CASSASAGASTDTQYF

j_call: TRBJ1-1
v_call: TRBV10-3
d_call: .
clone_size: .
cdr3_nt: TGTGCCATCAAAAGTGGGGGGACTGAAGCTTTCTTT
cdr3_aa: CAIKSGGTEAFF

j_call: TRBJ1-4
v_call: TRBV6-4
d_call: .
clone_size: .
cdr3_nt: TGTGCCAGCGCCCGCGGCCCTAATGAAAAACTGTTTTTT
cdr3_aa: CASARGPNEKLFF

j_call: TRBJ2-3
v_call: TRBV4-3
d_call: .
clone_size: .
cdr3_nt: TGCGCCAGCAGCCACGACAGCACAGATACGCAGTATTTT
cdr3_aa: CASSHDSTDTQYF

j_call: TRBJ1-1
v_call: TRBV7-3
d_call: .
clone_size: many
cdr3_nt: TGTGCCAGCATGACCCCCGGGATGAACACTGAAGCTTTCTTT
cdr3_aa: CASMTPGMNTEAFF

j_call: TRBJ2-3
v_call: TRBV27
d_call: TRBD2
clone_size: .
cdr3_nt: TGTGCCAGCAGTTTACTAGCGGCTACCACAGATACGCAGTATTTT
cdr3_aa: CASSLLAATTDTQYF

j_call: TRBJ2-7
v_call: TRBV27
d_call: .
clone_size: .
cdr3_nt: TGTGCCAGCAGTAGACTTGAGGGGCCAAGGGAGCAGTACTTC
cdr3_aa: CASSRLEGPREQYF

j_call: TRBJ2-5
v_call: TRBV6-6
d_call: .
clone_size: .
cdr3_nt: TGTGCCAGCAGTTACACGGCCGAAGAGACCCAGTACTTC
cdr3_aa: CASSYTAEETQYF

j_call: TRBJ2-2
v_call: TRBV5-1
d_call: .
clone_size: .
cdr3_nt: TGCGCCAGCAGCTTACTCGGGGCGAACACCGGGGAGCTGTTTTTT
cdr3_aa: CASSLLGANTGELFF

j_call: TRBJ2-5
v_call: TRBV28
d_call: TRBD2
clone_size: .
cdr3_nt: TGTGCCAGCAGCACCTACGGACTAGGCGGCGGGACCCAGTACTTC
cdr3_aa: CASSTYGLGGGTQYF

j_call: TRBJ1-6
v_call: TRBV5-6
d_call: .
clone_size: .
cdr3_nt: TGTGCCAGCAGCTTGGCTACGTCTGCGAGCTCCTATAATTCACCCCTCCACTTT
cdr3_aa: CASSLATSASSYNSPLHF

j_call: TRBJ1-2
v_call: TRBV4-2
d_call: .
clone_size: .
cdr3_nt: TGTGCCAGCAGCCAAGAAGGGGTTGGCAGGGGCTATGGCTACACCTTC
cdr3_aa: CASSQEGVGRGYGYTF

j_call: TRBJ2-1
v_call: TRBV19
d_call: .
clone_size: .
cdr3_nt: TGTGCCAGTAGTATAGGGGGGAGGGACACCTCCAATGAGCAGTTCTTC
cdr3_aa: CASSIGGRDTSNEQFF

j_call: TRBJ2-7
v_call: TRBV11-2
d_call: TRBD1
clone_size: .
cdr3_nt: TGTGCCAGCAGGGCAGGACAGGCGATCTTCTCCTACGAGCAGTACTTC
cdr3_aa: CASRAGQAIFSYEQYF

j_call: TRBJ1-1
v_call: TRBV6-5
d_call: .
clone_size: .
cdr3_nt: TGTGCCAGCAGTTACTCGAGGACAGCGAGGGTTACTGAAGCTTTCTTT
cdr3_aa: CASSYSRTARVTEAFF

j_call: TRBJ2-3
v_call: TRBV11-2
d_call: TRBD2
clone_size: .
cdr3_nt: TGTGCCAGCAGCCGCACGGGACTAGCGGGAGCTGGAGATACGCAGTATTTT
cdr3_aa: CASSRTGLAGAGDTQYF

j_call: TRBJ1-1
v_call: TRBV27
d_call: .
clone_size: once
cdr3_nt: TGTGCCAGCAGTTGGGAGAGATACACTGAAGCTTTCTTT
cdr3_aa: CASSWERYTEAFF

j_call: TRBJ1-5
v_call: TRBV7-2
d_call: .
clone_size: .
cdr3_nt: TGTGCCAGCAGCTTGGACGGAACGAATCAGCCCCAGCATTTT
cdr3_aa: CASSLDGTNQPQHF

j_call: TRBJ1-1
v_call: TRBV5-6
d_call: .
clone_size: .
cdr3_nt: TGTGCCAGCAGCTTTGTACGCACTGAAGCTTTCTTT
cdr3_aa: CASSFVRTEAFF

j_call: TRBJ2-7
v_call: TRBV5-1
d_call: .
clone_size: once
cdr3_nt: TGCGCCAGCTCTCGACAGGCTAGCTCCTACGAGCAGTACTTC
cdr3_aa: CASSRQASSYEQYF

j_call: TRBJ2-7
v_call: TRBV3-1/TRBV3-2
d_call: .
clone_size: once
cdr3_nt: TGTGCCAGCAGCCAAGAGGGCGGGAACTACGAGCAGTACTTC
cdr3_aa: CASSQEGGNYEQYF

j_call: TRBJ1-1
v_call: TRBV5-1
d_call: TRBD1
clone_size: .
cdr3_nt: TGCGCCAGCAGCTTGGGGGGGACAAAATCGGACAGGTTAAGATTCACTGAAGCTTTCTTT
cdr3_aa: CASSLGGTKSDRLRFTEAFF

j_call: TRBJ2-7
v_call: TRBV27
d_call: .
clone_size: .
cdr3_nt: TGTGCCAGCAGTTTATTCGCCGCCCACTACGAGCAGTACTTC
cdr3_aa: CASSLFAAHYEQYF

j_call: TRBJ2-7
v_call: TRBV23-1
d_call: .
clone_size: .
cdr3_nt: TGCGCCAGCAGTCACATACAGAGGAATTACGAGCAGTACTTC
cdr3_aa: CASSHIQRNYEQYF

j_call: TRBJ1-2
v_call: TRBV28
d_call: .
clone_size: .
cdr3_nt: TGTGCCAGCAGTTTACAGGGGAATAGCCTTGAAGGCTACACCTTC
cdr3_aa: CASSLQGNSLEGYTF

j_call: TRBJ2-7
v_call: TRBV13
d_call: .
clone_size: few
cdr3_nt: TGTGCCAGCAGCTTGTCCGTTTACGAGCAGTACTTC
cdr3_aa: CASSLSVYEQYF

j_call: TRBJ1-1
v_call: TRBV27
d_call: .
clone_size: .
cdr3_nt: TGTGCCAGCAGACTGGCCAGCCACCGGGAAGCTTTCTTT
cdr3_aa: CASRLASHREAFF

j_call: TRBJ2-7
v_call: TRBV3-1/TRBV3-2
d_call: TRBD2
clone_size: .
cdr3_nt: TGTGCCAGCAGCCCCTCAGCGGGAGGCCCCTACGAGCAGTACTTC
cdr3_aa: CASSPSAGGPYEQYF

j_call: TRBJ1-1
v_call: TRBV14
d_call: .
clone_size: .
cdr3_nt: TGTGCCAGCAGTCAGCACATGAACACTGAAGCTTTCTTT
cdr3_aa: CASSQHMNTEAFF

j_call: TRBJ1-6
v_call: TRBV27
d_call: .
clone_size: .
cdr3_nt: TGTGCCAGCATGCGGGATGGCTATAATTCACCCCTCCACTTT
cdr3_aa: CASMRDGYNSPLHF

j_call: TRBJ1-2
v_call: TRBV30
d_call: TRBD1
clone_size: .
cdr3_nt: TGTGCCTGGAGCAGGACAGGGGGCCGCAACTATGGCTACACCTTC
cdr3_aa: CAWSRTGGRNYGYTF

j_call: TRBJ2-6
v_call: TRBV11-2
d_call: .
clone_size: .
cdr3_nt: TGTGCCAGCAGCTTCGCCTTAAACTCTGGGGCCAACGTCCTGACTTTC
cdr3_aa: CASSFALNSGANVLTF

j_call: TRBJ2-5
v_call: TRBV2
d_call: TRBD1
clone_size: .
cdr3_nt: TGTGCCAGCAATGGACAGGGGGCATCGGAGACCCAGTACTTC
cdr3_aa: CASNGQGASETQYF

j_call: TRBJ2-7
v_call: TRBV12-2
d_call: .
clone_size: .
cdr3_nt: TGTGCAAGTCGATGTAGACGGGGGCGTCGGGATTTCGAGCAGTACTTC
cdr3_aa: CASRCRRGRRDFEQYF

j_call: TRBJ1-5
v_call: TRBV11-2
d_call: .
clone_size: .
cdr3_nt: TGTGCCAGCAGTCCTCGGCCGGAACAGCCCCAGCATTTT
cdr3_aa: CASSPRPEQPQHF

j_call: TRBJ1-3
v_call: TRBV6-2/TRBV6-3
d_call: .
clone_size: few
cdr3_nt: TGTGCCAGCAGTTACTCGGGGGGAGAAGCTGGAAACACCATATATTTT
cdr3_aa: CASSYSGGEAGNTIYF

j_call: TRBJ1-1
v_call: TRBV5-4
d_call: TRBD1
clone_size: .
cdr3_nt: TGTGCCAGCAGCCAGGGGGAAAACACTGAAGCTTTCTTT
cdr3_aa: CASSQGENTEAFF

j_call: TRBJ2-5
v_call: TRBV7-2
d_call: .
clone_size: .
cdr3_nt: TGTGCCAGCAGCTCACCAATACAGGGCGGGGAGACCCAGTACTTC
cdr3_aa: CASSSPIQGGETQYF

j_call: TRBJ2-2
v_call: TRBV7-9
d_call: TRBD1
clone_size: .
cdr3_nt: TGTGCCAGCAGCGTCCCAGGGGGCGGCACCGGGGAGCTGTTTTTT
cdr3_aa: CASSVPGGGTGELFF

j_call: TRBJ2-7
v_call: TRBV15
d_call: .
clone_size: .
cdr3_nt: TGTGCCACCAGCGAGGCCGGGGCTACTTACGAGCAGTACTTC
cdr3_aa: CATSEAGATYEQYF

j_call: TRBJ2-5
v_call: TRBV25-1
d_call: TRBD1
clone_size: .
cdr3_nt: TGTGCCAGCAGTCCCCGGGACAGGGGAGGGGAGACCCAGTACTTC
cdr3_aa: CASSPRDRGGETQYF

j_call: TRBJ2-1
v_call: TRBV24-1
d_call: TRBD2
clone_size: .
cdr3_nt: TGTGCCACCAGTGCGGGAGGGCCGTATGAGCAGTTCTTC
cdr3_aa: CATSAGGPYEQFF

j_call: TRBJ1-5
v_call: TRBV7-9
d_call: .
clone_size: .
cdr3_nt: TGTGCCAGCAGCCACCTCGAAGGGGAGCCCCAGCATTTT
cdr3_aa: CASSHLEGEPQHF

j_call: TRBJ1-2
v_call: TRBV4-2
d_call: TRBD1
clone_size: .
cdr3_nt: TGTGCCAGCAGCCAAGAGGACAGGGTGCTTAACTATGGCTACACCTTC
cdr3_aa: CASSQEDRVLNYGYTF

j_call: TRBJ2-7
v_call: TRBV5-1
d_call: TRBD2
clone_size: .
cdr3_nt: TGCGCCAGCAGCTTGCAACAGGTACCCGGGGGGGAGCAGTACTTC
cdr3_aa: CASSLQQVPGGEQYF

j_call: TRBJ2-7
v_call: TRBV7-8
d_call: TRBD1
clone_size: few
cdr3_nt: TGTGCCAGCAGCTTAGTAGACAGGGCCTACGAGCAGTACTTC
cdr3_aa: CASSLVDRAYEQYF

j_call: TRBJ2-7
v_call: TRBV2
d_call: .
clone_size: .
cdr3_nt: TGTGCCAGCAGTGAAGCGCATGGGGGGATGGGCTACGAGCAGTACTTC
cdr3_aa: CASSEAHGGMGYEQYF

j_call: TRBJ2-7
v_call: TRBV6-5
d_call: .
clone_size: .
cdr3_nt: TGTGCCAGCAGTTACTCCTCCTCCTACGAGCAGTACTTC
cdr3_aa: CASSYSSSYEQYF

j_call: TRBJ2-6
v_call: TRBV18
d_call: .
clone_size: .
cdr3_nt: TGTGCCAGCTCACCAGACAACCCGATCTCTGGGGCCAACGTCCTGACTTTC
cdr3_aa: CASSPDNPISGANVLTF

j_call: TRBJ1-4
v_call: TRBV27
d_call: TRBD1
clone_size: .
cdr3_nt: TGTGCCAGCAGAACAGGGACAGCAACTAATGAAAAACTGTTTTTT
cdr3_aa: CASRTGTATNEKLFF

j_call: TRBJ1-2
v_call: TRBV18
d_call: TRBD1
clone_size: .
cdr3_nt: TGTGCCAGCTCACCAGGGGACAGGGCTTCACATGACTACACCTTC
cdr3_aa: CASSPGDRASHDYTF

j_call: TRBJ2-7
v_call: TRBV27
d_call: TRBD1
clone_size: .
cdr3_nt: TGTGCCAGCAGGAGACAGGGGCCGTCTAACGAGCAGTACTTC
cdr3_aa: CASRRQGPSNEQYF

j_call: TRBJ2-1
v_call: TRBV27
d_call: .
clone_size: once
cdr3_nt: TGTGCCAGCAGTTTGTTAGGAGACGATGAGCAGTTCTTC
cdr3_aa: CASSLLGDDEQFF

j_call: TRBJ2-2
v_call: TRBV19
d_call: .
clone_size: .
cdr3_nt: TGTGCCAGTAGTATCCTCGGACAGTCCACCGGGGAGCTGTTTTTT
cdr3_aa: CASSILGQSTGELFF

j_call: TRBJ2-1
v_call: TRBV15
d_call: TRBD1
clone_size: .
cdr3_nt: TGTGCCACCAGCGGGACCGGGACAGGAAACGTCAATGAGCAGTTCTTC
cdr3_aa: CATSGTGTGNVNEQFF

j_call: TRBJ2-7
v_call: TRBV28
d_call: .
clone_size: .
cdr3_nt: TGTGCCAGCAGTTTAGGCCCCTCGGGGTTGCCCGAGCAGTACTTC
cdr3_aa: CASSLGPSGLPEQYF

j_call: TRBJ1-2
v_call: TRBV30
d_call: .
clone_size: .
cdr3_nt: TGTGCCTGGAGTGTAGCCAGGGTAGGAGGCTACACCTTC
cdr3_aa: CAWSVARVGGYTF